Listed below are T cell receptor beta chains from one sample, sequenced in a study of cytomegalovirus exposure and HLA in healthy donors. Sequenced by immunoSEQ multiplex PCR; TCRdb stores in-frame clones only, minus some. This table has 150,000 to 200,000 clones, over 75% appearing once. Sequences were obtained from PBMCs. All receptors come from a man aged 40-49 years in good health and CMV-seropositive. Each CDR3 is given with its conserved first and last residue. Fields, in order: CDR3 DNA, CDR3 protein, D gene, clone size, V gene, J gene. The D gene is left open where the match is weak. Only part of the rows carry a size: once, few, many, or a class if the clone is expanded.

TGTGCCAGCTCAAGGGACTCCGTCTACGAGCAGTACTTC	CASSRDSVYEQYF	-	-	TRBV18	TRBJ2-7
TGCGCCAGCAGCCTTTACGGGGGAGGCGACGAGCAGTACTTC	CASSLYGGGDEQYF	-	-	TRBV5-1	TRBJ2-7
TGTGCCAGCCACGCCGGGACAGGGTTGTACACTGAAGCTTTCTTT	CASHAGTGLYTEAFF	TRBD1	once	TRBV5-6	TRBJ1-1
TGTGCCAGCAGCAAACGACAGGGACAGGGCTACACCTTC	CASSKRQGQGYTF	TRBD1	few	TRBV7-2	TRBJ1-2
TGTGCCAGCAGTCCCGCCGGGAGGGGCTCTGGGGCCAACGGCCTGACTTTC	CASSPAGRGSGANGLTF	TRBD2	few	TRBV28	TRBJ2-6
TGTGCCTTTGGCTGGTCTAATGAAAAACTGTTTTTT	CAFGWSNEKLFF	-	once	TRBV30	TRBJ1-4
TGCAGCGTTGAGGAGGGGGCGAACACTGAAGCTTTCTTT	CSVEEGANTEAFF	TRBD1	-	TRBV29-1	TRBJ1-1
TGTGCCAGCATAAGAGGGTTGTACGAGCAGTACTTC	CASIRGLYEQYF	-	-	TRBV6-1	TRBJ2-7
TGTGCCAGCAGCTTTACGGGGACAGGGGTTGGTCAGCCCCAGCATTTT	CASSFTGTGVGQPQHF	TRBD1	-	TRBV7-2	TRBJ1-5
TGTGCCAGCACCAACCCAGAGGGTCTGGGGTTGGTAGACACCATATATTTT	CASTNPEGLGLVDTIYF	-	few	TRBV11-2	TRBJ1-3
TGTGCCAGCAGCTTGGTATCAGCGGGACCCCACGAGCAGTACTTC	CASSLVSAGPHEQYF	TRBD2	-	TRBV5-4	TRBJ2-7
TGTGCCAGCAGCCAATACCCCGGGTCCTACGAGCAGTACTTC	CASSQYPGSYEQYF	-	-	TRBV14	TRBJ2-7
TGTGCCAGCAGTTGGGACAGGAACACTGAAGCTTTCTTT	CASSWDRNTEAFF	TRBD1	-	TRBV27	TRBJ1-1
TGTGCCAGTAGTATCGGACAGGAGCGAAACACCATATATTTT	CASSIGQERNTIYF	TRBD1	-	TRBV19	TRBJ1-3
TGTGCCAGCCGGGCCCATCTGACACCCGCCCACGGGGGGACCCAGTACTTC	CASRAHLTPAHGGTQYF	-	-	TRBV2	TRBJ2-5
TGTGCCTGGAGGAGGCGAGCGGGAGGCATAGATACGCAGTATTTT	CAWRRRAGGIDTQYF	TRBD2	few	TRBV30	TRBJ2-3